The clone carrying this T cell receptor (beta chain) was recorded a few times. Its antigen is as yet unknown. The sample originates from a study of T-cell memory formation after mild COVID-19. Whole-study findings and limits: Contracting clones from day 15 to 85 showed balanced CD4/CD8; later expanders favored CD4+. Shrinking CD4+ clones were chiefly CM and EM; CD8+ ones were chiefly EMRA. Memory sampled before infection contained some responding clones, suggesting cross-reactive memory joined.

J was trimmed by 5 bases and V by 4 bases; bases with no gene match: 11. Germline CDR1 is DFQATT and CDR2 is SNEGSKA (reference sequence). CDR3 length: 15 amino acids. Using constant-segment primers, 5'RACE produced TCR alpha and TCR beta cDNA libraries carrying sample barcodes and UMIs. TCRdb independently ran MiXCR on the 5' RACE reads; one entry per CDR3 protein. Altogether hundreds of thousands of distinct CDR3 sequences are present, roughly 20% being singletons, with the ten largest covering approximately 13%. This receptor was taken from an adult woman who had mild COVID-19 (a few samples of this study predate the infection). Cell type and time point are not known. The chain has TRBV20-1 and TRBJ2-4, with TRBD1 matching 7 bases. Material: PBMCs or a T cell subset sorted from them (not recorded which). DNA of the CDR3: TGCAGTGCTAAATGGCAGGGGGTAATGGAAAACATTCAGTACTTC. Translation gives CSAKWQGVMENIQYF.